The next 6 T cell receptor beta chains were all read from a single sample in a study of CD8 T cells in Susac syndrome. A quantity of about 0.45 to 1 ug RNA underwent reverse transcription using random hexamers. A single record per CDR3 protein comes from TCRdb applying MiXCR to the immunoSEQ multiplex PCR reads. The table shows roughly 140,000 distinct CDR3 sequences, with 94% occurring only once. Specimen: CD8+ T cells from PBMCs. The receptor set was obtained from a human donor in good health.

This clonotype was observed a few times. V gene TRBV4-2 combines with J gene TRBJ2-7, with a possible D match to TRBD2 (6 bases). The CDR3 totals 13 residues. CDR1 is LGHNA, CDR2 YNFKEQ, per germline. V lost 3 bases, J lost 2 bases, and 8 bases lay in between. The CDR3 nucleotides read TGTGCCAGCAGCCATGGAGGGACCTACGAGCAGTACTTC. It translates to CASSHGGTYEQYF.

The rearrangement uses TRBV9 and TRBJ1-1; D might be TRBD1 (6 bases). Germline V gene sequence: CDR1 SGDLS, CDR2 YYNGEE. Trimming shortened V by 0 bases and J by 4 bases, and 13 bases separated the two germline ends. The length of the CDR3 is 15 residues. CDR3 sequence: CASSVDGGLSTEAFF. The CDR3 DNA follows: TGTGCCAGCAGCGTAGATGGGGGGCTAAGCACTGAAGCTTTCTTT.

The chain links TRBV2 to TRBJ2-7; D is undetermined. Trimming cost V 6 bases and J 5 bases, with 14 bases left between them. CDR1 and CDR2 from the germline V gene are SNHLY and FYNNEI. The CDR3 is made up of 13 amino acids. This CDR3 reads CASRGGISNEQYF. Here the CDR3 DNA reads TGTGCCAGCAGAGGCGGAATCAGCAACGAGCAGTACTTC.

The CDR3 DNA reads as TGTGCCAGCAGCCAAGGACATGGGTTCACTGAAGCTTTCTTT. Amino acids: CASSQGHGFTEAFF. J is TRBJ1-1 and V is TRBV3-1, with D unclear. The germline V and J ends were trimmed by 1 base and 4 bases, with 10 bases remaining between them. Per the germline V gene, CDR1 is LGHDT and CDR2 is YNNKEL (reference sequence). This CDR3 has 14 amino acids.

The rearrangement joins TRBV7-9 to TRBJ1-2, with D unclear. This CDR3 has 11 residues. V was clipped by 1 base and J by 7 bases, with 4 bases between them. From germline, CDR1 is SEHNR and CDR2 FQNEAQ (reference sequence). The CDR3, as DNA: TGTGCCAGCAGCTTAGTTACTGGCTACACCTTC. Its translation: CASSLVTGYTF.

V is TRBV28 and J is TRBJ1-5; D is ambiguous. The V and J ends lost 5 bases and 0 bases respectively, with 14 bases between them. CDR3 length: 16 amino acids. Germline lookup yields CDR1 MDHEN and CDR2 SYDVKM. The CDR3 spells CASSLKGPYSNQPQHF. CDR3 coding DNA: TGTGCCAGCAGTCTAAAAGGGCCGTATAGCAATCAGCCCCAGCATTTT.